This T cell receptor beta chain comes out of a study of cytomegalovirus exposure and HLA in healthy donors. With 60 Vbeta and 13 Jbeta primers, the PCR was carried out. Some clones are missing from TCRdb's copy, which holds only in-frame ones; the method was immunoSEQ multiplex PCR. The sample lists fewer than 250,000 clones, around 75% occurring once. Sequenced: PBMCs. This TCR came from a woman aged 25 to 39 in good health and CMV-seronegative.

CDR3 protein: CASSYREAYNEQFF. The CDR3 bases are TGTGCCAGCAGTTACCGGGAGGCGTACAATGAGCAGTTCTTC. The genes are TRBV6-5 and TRBJ2-1, with 7 bases identical to TRBD2. With V trimmed by 2 bases and J by 4 bases, 2 bases remained unmatched. CDR1 and CDR2 from the germline V gene are MNHEY and SVGAGI. This CDR3 spans 14 amino acids.